This entry lists 28 T cell receptor beta chains sequenced from one sample in a study of T cell responses to AZD1222 COVID-19 vaccine (dated by TCRdb to 2020 to 2022). Library method: the immunoSEQ multiplex PCR assay. This immuneACCESS table, as held by TCRdb, lists in-frame sequences with V and J called but not all clones. Of the missing ones, under half trace to an unresolved V gene in checked studies; the others have no known cause. The sample table lists 95,000 to 130,000 clones, about 91% of them with a count of one. Clones ranked in the top ten supply 1.6% of the sample. The intended sense of this specimen's time point label: about 28 days (+/-7) after the second vaccine dose. Sequences were derived from peripheral blood, sampled 28 days after the second AZD1222 dose. The receptors were sampled from an adult who received the AZD1222 COVID-19 vaccine.

The CDR3 sequence is CASSFSYEQYF. The CDR3 bases are TGTGCCAGCAGCTTCTCCTACGAGCAGTACTTC. This chain joins TRBV7-2 and TRBJ2-7; D is undetermined. Germline V gives CDR1 SGHTA, CDR2 FQGNSA. Trimming left V 3 bases short and J 0 bases short, with 0 bases between. The CDR3 contains 11 residues.

The chain recombines TRBV4-1 with TRBJ1-1; the match to TRBD1 covers 9 bases. V shed 2 bases and J 1 base; nucleotides not matched to a gene: 5. The CDR3 has 16 residues. The germline V gene has CDR1 MGHRA and CDR2 YSYEKL. This chain's CDR3 is CASSQNRGRGNTEAFF. CDR3 nucleotide sequence: TGCGCCAGCAGCCAAAACAGGGGGCGGGGGAACACTGAAGCTTTCTTT.

V usage is TRBV27 and J usage is TRBJ1-1; D perhaps matches TRBD1 (5 bases). The V gene's germline CDR1 is MNHEY and CDR2 SMNVEV (reference sequence). V was cut by 5 bases and J by 4 bases, with 20 bases left in between. The CDR3 sequence is 16 residues long. As DNA, the CDR3 is TGTGCCAGCAGTGCCCTCATAGATACAGGCGGCACTGAAGCTTTCTTT. It translates to CASSALIDTGGTEAFF.

J is TRBJ1-4 and V is TRBV28; 7 bases agree with TRBD1. Germline trimming cut 4 bases from V and 4 bases from J; bases unmatched to any gene: 6. Germline V gene lookup returns CDR1 MDHEN and CDR2 SYDVKM. The CDR3 is 15 amino acids. The CDR3 is CASSSRQGLNEKLFF. In DNA, the CDR3 is TGTGCCAGCAGTTCCAGACAGGGCCTTAATGAAAAACTGTTTTTT.

The chain employs TRBV19 and TRBJ1-6; TRBD1 might be the D (5 bases). CDR1 is LNHDA, CDR2 SQIVND, per germline (reference sequence). This CDR3 region has 14 residues. V gave up 5 bases and J gave up 6 bases, with 11 bases separating them. The CDR3 DNA follows: TGTGCCAGTAGTCTTTTTCAGGGTAATTCACCCCTCCACTTT. This encodes CASSLFQGNSPLHF.

The V and J genes are TRBV5-6 and TRBJ2-1; a weak D match, TRBD2 (6 bases). The CDR3 consists of 15 residues. V dropped 4 bases and J dropped 6 bases, with 17 bases sitting between them. CDR1 SGHDT and CDR2 YYEEEE come from the germline V gene. CDR3 protein: CASSSRRRAGNEQFF. Here the CDR3 DNA reads TGTGCCAGCAGCAGCAGGAGGAGGGCGGGCAATGAGCAGTTCTTC.

V gene TRBV28 combines with J gene TRBJ1-6; 8 bases line up with TRBD1. The CDR3 totals 18 residues. Germline V gene sequence: CDR1 MDHEN, CDR2 SYDVKM. V lost 11 bases to trimming and J lost 1 base; unmatched junction nucleotides: 16. CDR3 protein: CAGNRGQGGRSYNSPLHF. DNA for the CDR3: TGTGCCGGGAACCGAGGACAGGGAGGAAGGTCCTATAATTCACCCCTCCACTTT.

The chain couples TRBV27 to TRBJ2-7, with TRBD2 as a possible D gene (6 bases). V lost 7 bases and J 6 bases, leaving 19 bases between the germline ends. CDR1 MNHEY and CDR2 SMNVEV come from the germline V gene (reference sequence). This CDR3 has 14 amino acids. The DNA for the CDR3 is TGTGCCAGCATGCCCCTGGGAGGTCCCGGCGAGCAGTACTTC. Its protein product is CASMPLGGPGEQYF.

The chain is built from TRBV6-4 and TRBJ2-2, with D hard to call. The V end was cut by 0 bases, the J end by 3 bases, with 2 bases between. Germline CDR1 reads MRHNA; CDR2 reads SNTAGT. The CDR3 runs 13 residues. Here the CDR3 reads CASSDSYTGELFF. Written as DNA, the CDR3 is TGTGCCAGCAGTGACTCCTACACCGGGGAGCTGTTTTTT.

The CDR3 DNA follows: TGTGCCAGCAGACCGGGAGAGACCCAGTACTTC. Protein product: CASRPGETQYF. The chain has TRBV2 and TRBJ2-5; D is uncertain. V was pared by 6 bases and J by 4 bases, with 6 bases between. CDR1 is SNHLY and CDR2 is FYNNEI in the germline V gene. There are 11 residues in the CDR3.

The V gene is TRBV10-1, the J gene TRBJ2-1, with 11 bases lining up with TRBD2. V shed 7 bases and J 8 bases; nucleotides not matched to a gene: 10. This CDR3 comprises 15 residues. Germline V gives CDR1 WNHNN, CDR2 SYGVQD (reference sequence). CDR3 in amino acids: CASTLNPLAGDEQFF. The CDR3 DNA is TGCGCCAGCACCCTGAACCCACTAGCGGGAGATGAGCAGTTCTTC.

CDR3 protein: CASSYTGGVQPQHF. The CDR3 region has the DNA TGTGCCAGCAGTTACACAGGGGGCGTTCAGCCCCAGCATTTT. The chain employs TRBV28 and TRBJ1-5; 9 bases are shared with TRBD1. The CDR3 is 14 amino acids. V was pared by 4 bases and J by 6 bases, with 4 bases of the junction left unmatched. Germline CDR1 is MDHEN and CDR2 is SYDVKM.

In regard to this clone: In the same sample, other DNA sequences code for this CDR3. The CDR3 nucleotides are TGTGCCAGCAGCCCAGGACTAGCGAGTTACAATGAGCAGTTCTTC. Translating it yields CASSPGLASYNEQFF. This chain connects TRBV7-3 to TRBJ2-1; TRBD2 agrees at 9 bases. Per germline, CDR1 SGHTA and CDR2 FQGTGA. J lost 4 bases, V lost 5 bases, and 6 bases had no gene match. The CDR3 covers 15 residues.

The chain couples TRBV6-1 to TRBJ2-2, with 10 bases fitting TRBD1. The CDR3 totals 18 residues. CDR1 is MNHNS and CDR2 is SASEGT in the germline V gene. V was clipped by 0 bases and J by 2 bases; unmatched bases: 6. As DNA, the CDR3 is TGTGCCAGCAGTGAAGCTACGACAGGGGGCGGTAACACCGGGGAGCTGTTTTTT. Residues: CASSEATTGGGNTGELFF.

This rearrangement joins TRBV4-1 to TRBJ1-3; weak D call: TRBD1 (5 bases). Trimming removed 2 bases at V and 8 bases at J, with 16 bases between. This CDR3 has 15 residues. CDR1 is MGHRA and CDR2 is YSYEKL in the germline V gene. The DNA for the CDR3 is TGCGCCAGCAGCCAATACAAGGGGCCGTGGGACACCATATATTTT. Its protein product is CASSQYKGPWDTIYF.

The chain has TRBV5-4 and TRBJ2-7; weak D call: TRBD1 (5 bases). CDR1 is SGHNT and CDR2 is YYREEE in the germline V gene (reference sequence). V was shortened by 4 bases and J by 2 bases, with 13 bases between the two germline ends. CDR3 length: 14 amino acids. CDR3: CASSGPDRPYEQYF. In DNA, the CDR3 is TGTGCCAGCAGCGGACCCGACAGACCCTACGAGCAGTACTTC.

This clone was found once. This rearrangement joins TRBV28 to TRBJ1-1; D may be TRBD1 (5 bases). The germline V gene encodes CDR1 MDHEN and CDR2 SYDVKM. The V end was cut by 1 base, the J end by 2 bases, with 11 bases between. This CDR3 has 15 residues. The chain's CDR3 is CASSLYGGPNTEAFF. In nucleotides, the CDR3 is TGTGCCAGCAGTTTATATGGGGGACCTAACACTGAAGCTTTCTTT. The variable domain in full, completed from reference TRBV28 and TRBJ1-1, reads DVKVTQSSRYLVKRTGEKVFLECVQDMDHENMFWYRQDPGLGLRLIYFSYDVKMKEKGDIPEGYSVSREKKERFSLILESASTNQTSMYLCASSLYGGPNTEAFFGQGTRLTVV.

This clone came up once. The chain links TRBV6-5 to TRBJ1-3; 8 bases align to TRBD1. The V gene's germline CDR1 is MNHEY and CDR2 SVGAGI. J was trimmed by 4 bases and V by 4 bases; bases with no gene match: 3. The CDR3 runs to 14 residues. CDR3 nucleotides: TGTGCCAGCAGTTCAGGGGGCTCGGGAAACACCATATATTTT. Its translation is CASSSGGSGNTIYF.

The chain combines TRBV29-1 with TRBJ1-3; D is unclear. CDR1 and CDR2 (germline): SQVTM, ANQGSEA. The CDR3 consists of 11 residues. V was cut by 4 bases and J by 4 bases, with 5 bases left in between. In DNA form, the CDR3 reads TGCAGCGTTGTCAGGGGAAACACCATATATTTT. Its translation: CSVVRGNTIYF. Looking up the rest from reference TRBV29-1 and TRBJ1-3 gives the full variable domain: SAVISQKPSRDICQRGTSLTIQCQVDSQVTMMFWYRQQPGQSLTLIATANQGSEATYESGFVIDKFPISRPNLTFSTLTVSNMSPEDSSIYLCSVVRGNTIYFGEGSWLTVV.

V usage is TRBV5-6 and J usage is TRBJ2-1; 11 bases fit TRBD2. V lost 4 bases to trimming and J lost 0 bases; unmatched junction nucleotides: 12. Germline values: CDR1 SGHDT, CDR2 YYEEEE. The CDR3 extends over 19 amino acids. Written as DNA, the CDR3 is TGTGCCAGCAGCCTAGTCCCGGGACTAGCGGCGGCCTCCTACAATGAGCAGTTCTTC. Residues: CASSLVPGLAAASYNEQFF.

The chain joins TRBV27 to TRBJ2-1, with D tentatively TRBD1 (6 bases). Looked up from germline, CDR1 is MNHEY and CDR2 is SMNVEV (reference sequence). V lost 2 bases to trimming and J lost 7 bases, with 15 bases between them. This CDR3 is 15 amino acids long. The CDR3, as DNA: TGTGCCAGCAGTTTACTGGGGGCGCGGATTAATGAGCAGTTCTTC. Its translation is CASSLLGARINEQFF.

V usage is TRBV4-1 and J usage is TRBJ2-1; D is possibly TRBD1 or TRBD2 (5 bases each). Deletions cut 0 bases from V and 0 bases from J, with 9 bases between. Germline V CDR1 and CDR2: MGHRA, YSYEKL. There are 16 residues in the CDR3. The CDR3 is CASSQETAASYNEQFF. Written as DNA, the CDR3 is TGCGCCAGCAGCCAAGAGACAGCGGCCTCCTACAATGAGCAGTTCTTC.

V gene TRBV5-1 combines with J gene TRBJ1-2; possibly TRBD1 for D (5 bases). V dropped 1 base and J dropped 5 bases, with 12 bases sitting between them. The CDR3 length is 14 residues. Germline CDR1 is SGHRS and CDR2 is YFSETQ. CDR3 protein: CASSLTGPNYGYTF. The CDR3 DNA reads TGCGCCAGCAGCTTGACGGGACCGAATTATGGCTACACCTTC.

The chain employs TRBV2 and TRBJ1-1; D remains unclear. V dropped 9 bases and J dropped 7 bases, with 18 bases sitting between them. The CDR3 extends over 13 amino acids. Germline values: CDR1 SNHLY, CDR2 FYNNEI. CDR3 DNA: TGTGCCAGGAGCAGGCGGAGGGTCGGTGAAGCTTTCTTT. Amino acid sequence: CARSRRRVGEAFF.

This clone was picked up a small number of times. V usage is TRBV4-1 and J usage is TRBJ2-2; the D call may be TRBD1 or TRBD2 (5 bases each). The germline V gene has CDR1 MGHRA and CDR2 YSYEKL. V lost 0 bases and J lost 1, with 9 bases in between. The CDR3 extends over 16 amino acids. The CDR3 DNA is TGCGCCAGCAGCCAAGATCCGGGGCGGAACACCGGGGAGCTGTTTTTT. Protein: CASSQDPGRNTGELFF.

A few counts support this clone. This rearrangement joins TRBV28 to TRBJ1-3; 10 bases are a match to TRBD1. V lost 4 bases to trimming and J lost 7 bases; unmatched junction nucleotides: 7. CDR1 is MDHEN, CDR2 SYDVKM, per germline. CDR3 length: 15 residues. The CDR3 DNA sequence: TGTGCCAGCAGTTCGGGACAGGGGTACTCTAACACCATATATTTT. Protein sequence: CASSSGQGYSNTIYF.

CDR3 bases: TGTGCCAGTAGTCCACTGACAGGAGCATCTGGAAACACCATATATTTT. Amino acids: CASSPLTGASGNTIYF. The chain employs TRBV19 and TRBJ1-3, with D perhaps matching TRBD1 (6 bases). V was cut by 5 bases and J by 1 base, with 15 bases left in between. Looked up from germline, CDR1 is LNHDA and CDR2 is SQIVND (reference sequence). CDR3 length: 16 amino acids.

J is TRBJ2-5 and V is TRBV12-3 or TRBV12-4, with D possibly called TRBD1 or TRBD2 (5 bases each). V lost 3 bases and J lost 4, with 9 bases in between. The CDR3 totals 13 residues. CDR3 in DNA: TGTGCCAGCAGTTTCCGGGGCCCAGAGACCCAGTACTTC. As protein: CASSFRGPETQYF.